Below, 11 T cell receptor beta chains from the same sample are listed, as sequenced in a study of cytomegalovirus exposure and HLA in healthy donors. PCR primers comprised 60 Vbeta and 13 Jbeta primers. Sequenced by immunoSEQ multiplex PCR; TCRdb stores in-frame clones only, minus some. The sample contains 100,000 or so clones, roughly 63% of which appear only once. Sequencing was performed on PBMCs. The receptors derive from a young woman in good health and CMV-seronegative.

CDR3 in amino acids: CASSLAGRDRRAYEQYF. In DNA form, the CDR3 reads TGCGCCAGCAGCTTGGCCGGGCGGGACAGGAGAGCCTACGAGCAGTACTTC. The chain combines TRBV5-1 with TRBJ2-7; 8 nucleotides agree with TRBD1. The CDR3 length is 17 residues. Germline trimming cut 0 bases from V and 2 bases from J; bases unmatched to any gene: 10. Germline V lookup: CDR1 SGHRS, CDR2 YFSETQ.

This sequence joins TRBV9 and TRBJ1-2; D is possibly TRBD1 (6 bases). V was pared by 0 bases and J by 5 bases, with 11 bases between. Germline V gene lookup returns CDR1 SGDLS and CDR2 YYNGEE. The CDR3 length is 14 residues. CDR3: CASSVERQGYGYTF. The CDR3, as DNA: TGTGCCAGCAGCGTAGAGAGGCAGGGGTATGGCTACACCTTC.

This rearrangement joins TRBV6-6 to TRBJ2-3; 7 bases are a match to TRBD2. Germline values: CDR1 MNHNY, CDR2 SVGAGI (reference sequence). The CDR3 length is 16 residues. V lost 5 bases to trimming and J lost 4 bases; unmatched junction nucleotides: 12. The CDR3 loop reads CASSRSAGEVADTQYF. The CDR3 bases are TGTGCCAGCAGTCGATCTGCGGGAGAGGTCGCAGATACGCAGTATTTT.

With respect to this clone: This same CDR3 is encoded by further DNA sequences in the sample. The V and J genes are TRBV27 and TRBJ2-5; 7 bases are shared with TRBD2. CDR3 length equals 16 residues. Germline values: CDR1 MNHEY, CDR2 SMNVEV (reference sequence). With V trimmed by 3 bases and J by 1 base, 8 bases remained unmatched. CDR3 sequence reads: CASSFRGEGLQETQYF. The CDR3 nucleotides read TGTGCCAGCAGTTTCCGGGGGGAGGGGCTCCAAGAGACCCAGTACTTC.

This sequence joins TRBV7-6 and TRBJ1-1; possible D gene TRBD1, 6 bases. This CDR3 spans 14 amino acids. CDR1 and CDR2 (germline): SGHVS, FNYEAQ. The V end was cut by 7 bases, the J end by 4 bases, with 16 bases between. The CDR3 here is CASNSWGGGTEAFF. The CDR3 DNA sequence: TGTGCCAGCAACTCCTGGGGAGGGGGCACTGAAGCTTTCTTT.

This clone is classed as medium-sized. V and J are TRBV7-9 and TRBJ2-6, with D possibly TRBD1 on 5 matching bases. CDR3 length: 19 amino acids. Germline V CDR1 and CDR2: SEHNR, FQNEAQ (reference sequence). Trimming took 4 bases from V and 0 from J, leaving 19 bases between them. CDR3 sequence reads: CASSSGSLRFPSGANVLTF. CDR3 DNA sequence: TGTGCCAGCAGCTCAGGGTCGCTACGATTCCCCTCTGGGGCCAACGTCCTGACTTTC.

This clone was picked up a small number of times. Other DNA sequences within the sample encode an identical CDR3. This sequence joins TRBV27 and TRBJ1-5; D gene ambiguous. V was clipped by 5 bases and J by 5 bases, with 13 bases between them. The CDR3 length is 14 residues. CDR1 and CDR2 (germline): MNHEY, SMNVEV (reference sequence). The CDR3 DNA reads as TGTGCCAGCAGTCCGGGAACCCCTTATCAGCCCCAGCATTTT. This sequence encodes CASSPGTPYQPQHF.

The chain combines TRBV5-1 with TRBJ1-1; 8 positions match TRBD1. The germline V gene has CDR1 SGHRS and CDR2 YFSETQ. The CDR3 has 15 amino acids. The V and J ends lost 3 bases and 4 bases, in that order; junction bases with no gene match: 8. The CDR3 DNA follows: TGCGCCAGCAGCTCCCAGGGGGCGAGAAGCACTGAAGCTTTCTTT. Its protein product is CASSSQGARSTEAFF.

A remark on this clone: Other nucleotide sequences in the sample specify the same CDR3. Here the CDR3 DNA reads TGTGCCAGTAGTGGGGGGCAGGGAGGGGCCGAGCAGTACTTC. This codes for CASSGGQGGAEQYF. The genes are TRBV7-2 and TRBJ2-7; possibly TRBD2 for D (7 bases). There are 14 residues in the CDR3. Trimming pared 9 bases from V and 6 bases from J, leaving 21 bases between. Germline V CDR1 and CDR2: SGHTA, FQGNSA.

This rearrangement joins TRBV5-1 to TRBJ2-7; a possible D gene is TRBD1 (5 bases). CDR1 and CDR2 (germline): SGHRS, YFSETQ. The CDR3 is 15 residues long. V was trimmed by 4 bases and J by 2 bases, leaving 16 bases between them. This chain's CDR3 is CASSLRESLPYEQYF. The CDR3 DNA reads as TGCGCCAGCAGCCTCAGGGAATCGCTGCCCTACGAGCAGTACTTC.

CDR3 sequence (DNA): TGCGCCAGCAGCCCCGGGGGGGCTGGGAATGAGCAGTTCTTC. It is translated as CASSPGGAGNEQFF. The V and J genes are TRBV5-1 and TRBJ2-1; 8 nucleotides line up with TRBD2. The CDR3 is 14 amino acids. In germline, CDR1 is SGHRS, CDR2 YFSETQ. Trimming took 4 bases from V and 7 from J; bases not matched to a gene: 7.